This T cell receptor beta chain was observed in a study of persistence of HIV-infected CD4 T cells. Overall study context: Suppressive ART had lasted a median of approximately 8 years. Up to about 180 mL blood was drawn at multiple time points; two donors had single-time leukapheresis.

Lysates of CMV-infected fibroblasts at 9 to 10 ug/mL stimulated these cells. Responding CD4+ T cells were sorted by upregulation of both CD40 ligand and CD69. Donors were HIV-1-infected adults who began suppressive ART during chronic infection. PBMCs were depleted of CD8+ T cells before stimulation. CDR3 length: 14 residues. V shed 9 bases, J shed 8 bases, and the junction held 7 bases outside the gene matches. The V gene's germline CDR1 is SNHLY and CDR2 FYNNEI. This clone came up once. Its target is not known. The immunoSEQ assay was version 4, run in survey mode. TCRdb keeps only in-frame clones here, not all; method: immunoSEQ multiplex PCR. The sample has 6,000 to 8,500 clones, about 80% seen once.

The TCR was taken from an adult woman with HIV who was CMV-seropositive. The rearrangement joins TRBV2 to TRBJ1-6, with 10 bases matching TRBD1. The source material was CD4+ T cells sorted from PBMCs after roughly 17-hour stimulation, sampled from a patient who received antiretroviral therapy. The CDR3, as DNA: TGTGCCAGAGCACTAGGGACAGGGGATTCACCCCTCCACTTT. Amino acids: CARALGTGDSPLHF.